This T cell receptor beta chain was sequenced during a study of shared clonotypes between healthy human individuals. Findings and caveats of the study: The generation probabilities recorded for non-shared clonotypes fell below those of clonotypes shared by all four donors.

The run depth of the assay was deep. Each sorted subset replicate got 200 ng genomic DNA, tens of thousands of genomes. The repertoire was sequenced with immunoSEQ multiplex PCR; TCRdb's copy has only in-frame clones and lacks some. This sample has more than 2,000,000 clones, with approximately 90% found just once. Unmatched junction bases numbered 5, after V lost 6 bases and J lost 4 bases. Germline CDR1 SNHLY, CDR2 FYNNEI. The CDR3 consists of 14 residues. With regard to this clone: The antigen is unknown. At the DNA level, this CDR3 is encoded by other sequences in the same sample as well.

This clonotype was obtained from a man aged 18 to 29 in good health. The sample taken for sequencing was naive CD4+ T cells sorted from blood. Subset specified: CD45RA+ positively selected. The V and J genes are TRBV2 and TRBJ2-3; 9 positions agree with TRBD1. CDR3 bases: TGTGCCAGCAGAAGGACAGGGGTGGCAGATACGCAGTATTTT. It codes for CASRRTGVADTQYF.